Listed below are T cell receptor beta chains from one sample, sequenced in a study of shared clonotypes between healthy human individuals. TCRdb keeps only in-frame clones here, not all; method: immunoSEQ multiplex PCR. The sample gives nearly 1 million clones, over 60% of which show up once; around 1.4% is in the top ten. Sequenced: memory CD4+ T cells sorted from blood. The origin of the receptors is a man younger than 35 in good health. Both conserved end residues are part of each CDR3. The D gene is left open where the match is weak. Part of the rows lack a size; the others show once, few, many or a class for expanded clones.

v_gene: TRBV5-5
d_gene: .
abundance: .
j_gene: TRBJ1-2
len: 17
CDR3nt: TGTGCCAGCAGCTTGGGGACCGTAAAGGACGGCTACTATGGCTACACCTTC
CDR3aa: CASSLGTVKDGYYGYTF

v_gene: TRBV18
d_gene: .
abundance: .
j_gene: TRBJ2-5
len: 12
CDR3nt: TGTGCCAGCTCACCAAGAGGAGAGACCCAGTACTTC
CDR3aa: CASSPRGETQYF

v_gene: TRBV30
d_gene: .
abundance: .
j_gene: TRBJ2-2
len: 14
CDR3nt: TGTGCCTGGACCCGGCAGGGGTACACCGGGGAGCTGTTTTTT
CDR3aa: CAWTRQGYTGELFF

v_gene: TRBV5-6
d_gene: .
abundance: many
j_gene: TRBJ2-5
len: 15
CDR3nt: TGTGCCAGCAGCATCGTGGACGGGTACCAAGAGACCCAGTACTTC
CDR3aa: CASSIVDGYQETQYF

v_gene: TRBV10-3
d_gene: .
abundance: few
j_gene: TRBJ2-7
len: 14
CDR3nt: TGTGCCATCAGTGACGGACAGGGAGGGGAAGAGCAGTACTTC
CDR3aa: CAISDGQGGEEQYF

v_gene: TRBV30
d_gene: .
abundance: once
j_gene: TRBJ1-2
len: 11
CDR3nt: TGTGCCTGGAACGGGGGATGGGGCTACACCTTC
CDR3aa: CAWNGGWGYTF

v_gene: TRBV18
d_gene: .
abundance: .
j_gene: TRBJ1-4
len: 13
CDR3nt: TGTGCCAGCTCACCAGATCTAAATGAAAAACTGTTTTTT
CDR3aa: CASSPDLNEKLFF

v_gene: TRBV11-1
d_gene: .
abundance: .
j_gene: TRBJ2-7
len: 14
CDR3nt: TGTGCCAGCGCATCGACGGGACGCTCCTACGAGCAGTACTTC
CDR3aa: CASASTGRSYEQYF

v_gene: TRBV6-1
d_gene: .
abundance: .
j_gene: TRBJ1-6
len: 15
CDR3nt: TGTGCCAGCAGACCACAAACAGGGATGGCTTCACCCCTCCACTTT
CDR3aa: CASRPQTGMASPLHF

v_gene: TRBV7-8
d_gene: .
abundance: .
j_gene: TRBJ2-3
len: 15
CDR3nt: TGTGCCTCGATCGCGAAGCGTTTTAGCACAGATACGCAGTATTTT
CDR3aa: CASIAKRFSTDTQYF

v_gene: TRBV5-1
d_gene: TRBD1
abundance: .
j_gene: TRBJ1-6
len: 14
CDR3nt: TGCGCCAGCAGCTTGGAAGGAGCCAGGGGGCCCCTCCACTTT
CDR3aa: CASSLEGARGPLHF

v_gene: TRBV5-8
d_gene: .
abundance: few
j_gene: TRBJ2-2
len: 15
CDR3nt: TGTGCCAGCAGCCGAGGGCTGACGAACACCGGGGAGCTGTTTTTT
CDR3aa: CASSRGLTNTGELFF

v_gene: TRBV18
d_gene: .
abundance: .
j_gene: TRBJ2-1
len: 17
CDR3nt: TGTGCCAGCTCACCACCTCAACGGGGAGGCGCCTACAATGAGCAGTTCTTC
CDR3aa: CASSPPQRGGAYNEQFF

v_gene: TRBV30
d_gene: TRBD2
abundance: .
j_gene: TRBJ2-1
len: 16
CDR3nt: TGTGCCTGGAGTGTATTCGGACTAGGGGTATACAATGAGCAGTTCTTC
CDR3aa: CAWSVFGLGVYNEQFF

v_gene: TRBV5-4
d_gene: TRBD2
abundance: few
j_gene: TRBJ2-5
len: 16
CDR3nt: TGTGCCAGCAGCTTCACTAGCGGGGCTCCCCAAGAGACCCAGTACTTC
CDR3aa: CASSFTSGAPQETQYF

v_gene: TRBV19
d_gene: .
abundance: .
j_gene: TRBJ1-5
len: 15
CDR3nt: TGTGCCAGTAGTATAGGCGGATTTAGCAATCAGCCCCAGCATTTT
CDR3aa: CASSIGGFSNQPQHF

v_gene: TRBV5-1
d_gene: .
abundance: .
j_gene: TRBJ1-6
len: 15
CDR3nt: TGCGCCAGCAGCCGCGACGCCGGGGGCGATTCACCCCTCCACTTT
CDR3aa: CASSRDAGGDSPLHF

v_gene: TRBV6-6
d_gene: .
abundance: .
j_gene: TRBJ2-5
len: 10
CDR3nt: TGTGCCAGCAGAAAAGAGACCCAGTACTTC
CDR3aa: CASRKETQYF

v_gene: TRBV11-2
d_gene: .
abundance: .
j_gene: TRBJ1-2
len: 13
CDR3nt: TGTGCCAGCAGCTTACACAGTAACTATGGCTACACCTTC
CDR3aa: CASSLHSNYGYTF

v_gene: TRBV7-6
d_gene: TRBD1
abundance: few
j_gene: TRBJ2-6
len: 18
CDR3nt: TGTGCCAGCAGCTCGCGTTGGGGACAGGGCTCTGGGGCCAACGTCCTGACTTTC
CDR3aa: CASSSRWGQGSGANVLTF

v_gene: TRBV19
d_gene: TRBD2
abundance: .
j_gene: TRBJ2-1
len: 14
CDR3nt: TGTGCCAGTACTAGCGGATTCTCCTACAATGAGCAGTTCTTC
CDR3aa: CASTSGFSYNEQFF

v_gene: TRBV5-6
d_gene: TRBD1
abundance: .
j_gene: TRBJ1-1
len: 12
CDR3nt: TGTGCCAGCTCACAGGGGAAAGGTGAAGCTTTCTTT
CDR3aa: CASSQGKGEAFF

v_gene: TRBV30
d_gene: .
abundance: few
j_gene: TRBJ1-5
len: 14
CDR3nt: TGTGCCTGGAGTGCCCAGGGAGGCAATCAGCCCCAGCATTTT
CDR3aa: CAWSAQGGNQPQHF

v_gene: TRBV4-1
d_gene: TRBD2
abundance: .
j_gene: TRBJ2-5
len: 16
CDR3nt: TGCGCCAGCAGCCAAGACGGGGGGACTAGCCAAGAGACCCAGTACTTC
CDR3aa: CASSQDGGTSQETQYF

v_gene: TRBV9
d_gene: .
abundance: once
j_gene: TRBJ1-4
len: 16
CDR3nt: TGTGCCAGCAGCTCCTACAGCATTGCAACTAATGAAAAACTGTTTTTT
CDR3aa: CASSSYSIATNEKLFF

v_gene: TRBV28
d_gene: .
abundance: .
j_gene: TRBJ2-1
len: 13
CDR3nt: TGTGCCAGTGTCGCTTCCGGGGGCAATGAGCAGTTCTTC
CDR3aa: CASVASGGNEQFF

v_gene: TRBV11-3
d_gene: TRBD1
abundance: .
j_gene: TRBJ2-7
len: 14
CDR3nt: TGTGCCAGCAGCTCTGGACAGGGGGCCCACGAGCAGTACTTC
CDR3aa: CASSSGQGAHEQYF

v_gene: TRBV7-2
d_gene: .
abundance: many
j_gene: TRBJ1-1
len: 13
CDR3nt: TGTGCCAGCAGCTGGGGACTCAACACTGAAGCTTTCTTT
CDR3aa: CASSWGLNTEAFF

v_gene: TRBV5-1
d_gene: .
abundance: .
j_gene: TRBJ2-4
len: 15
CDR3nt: TGCGCCAGCAGCCCTAGTGAAGGGAGCGGAAACATTCAGTACTTC
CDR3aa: CASSPSEGSGNIQYF

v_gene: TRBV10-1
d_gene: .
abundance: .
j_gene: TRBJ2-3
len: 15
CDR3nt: TGCGCCAGCAGTGCTGAACAAGGTCGCACAGATACGCAGTATTTT
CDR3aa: CASSAEQGRTDTQYF

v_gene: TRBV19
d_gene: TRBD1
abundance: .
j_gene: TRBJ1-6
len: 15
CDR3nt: TGTGCCAGTAGTAGCCGGGACAGGATAAATTCACCCCTCCACTTT
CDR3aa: CASSSRDRINSPLHF

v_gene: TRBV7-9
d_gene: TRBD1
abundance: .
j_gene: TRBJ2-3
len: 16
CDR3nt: TGTGCCAGCAGCTCCACCGGGACAGGGCCAACAGATACGCAGTATTTT
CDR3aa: CASSSTGTGPTDTQYF

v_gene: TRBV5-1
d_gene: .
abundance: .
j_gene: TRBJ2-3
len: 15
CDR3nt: TGCGCCAGCTCCCCCATCCCTCCGGCCACAGATACGCAGTATTTT
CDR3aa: CASSPIPPATDTQYF